This T cell receptor beta chain was found in a study of T cells in Graves' hyperthyroidism and ophthalmopathy. V was pared by 2 bases and J by 1 base, with 8 bases between. This CDR3 has 13 amino acids. Germline V gene lookup returns CDR1 DFQATT and CDR2 SNEGSKA (reference sequence). Authors of the study amplified TCR beta CDR3 regions from RNA transcripts. The HTBI primer set served for first-round RT-PCR of the TCR CDR3. TCRdb ran MiXCR on the multiplex PCR reads and lists one entry per CDR3 protein. The repertoire holds around 500,000 distinct CDR3 sequences, with 20% to 25% as singletons. Regarding this clonotype: Antigen unknown.

Study-level results: Most thyroid clonotypes expanded above 0.001 appeared in blood too. With a median lead of around 6.7 months before onset, the model predicted ophthalmopathy. By a 13 V-J model, ophthalmopathy was set apart from stable hyperthyroidism.

Active moderate-to-severe ophthalmopathy, Clinical Activity Score at least 3, NOSPECS at least 4, under 3 months' duration. The receptor's source is a woman aged 70-85 years with Graves' ophthalmopathy. The chain has TRBV20-1 and TRBJ1-2; no firm D call. The sample taken for sequencing was blood. The CDR3 is CSARWELNYGYTF. The CDR3 DNA sequence: TGCAGTGCTAGATGGGAGCTTAACTATGGCTACACCTTC.